A selection of T cell receptor beta chains follows, all from one sample in a study of human T cells and chemical hapten exposure. TCRdb recomputed calls from the RACE reads with MiXCR, one row per CDR3 protein. Of about 120,000 distinct CDR3 sequences detected, around an eighth appear once; the ten largest clones hold around 2.7%. The sequences come from whole blood, collected in connection with sensitization to the hapten diphenylcyclopropenone (DPC). The receptors stem from a woman aged 18-30 years with alopecia areata. Some clones in this sample may be carry-over from other donors' samples. Both conserved end residues are trimmed from each CDR3.

v_call	cdr3_aa
TRBV12-3/TRBV12-4	ASSWGNQPQH
TRBV12-5	ASGTDSFSYEQY
TRBV20-1	SASNRGIAEAF
TRBV14	ASSPEVYNEQF
TRBV4-3	ASSQDGTYNEKLF
TRBV18	ASSPPGRPNTEAF
TRBV18	ASSPGTTGEQF
TRBV24-1	ATSDSTSGVQDTQY
TRBV10-3	AAGGANEKLF
TRBV6-5	ASSYTPPGLSSYEQY
TRBV12-3/TRBV12-4	ASSPSKRGGGQNIQY
TRBV6-5	ASSELPASDYADTQY
TRBV19	ASSDGNLAAEQY
TRBV6-6	ASSYSIGYEQY
TRBV7-9	ASSLRGTGITEAF
TRBV5-1	ASSPWTSDETQY
TRBV9	ASSVGQSGELF
TRBV27	ASSLGPFGNSPLH
TRBV28	ASSFWASGNTIY
TRBV20-1	SATRTDLLYNSPLH
TRBV29-1	SATGPGTDTQY
TRBV10-3	AISPRGYGYT
TRBV29-1	SFSWDSYNEQF
TRBV12-3/TRBV12-4	ASSLGEAYEF
TRBV25-1	ASSELGTSGTDTQY
TRBV7-6	ASSLAQGVEAF
TRBV7-9	ASSYGTGSDGYT
TRBV24-1	ATSDLGGYEQF
TRBV11-2	ASSLWLAGNTGELF
TRBV7-9	ASSFIEGLGEAF
TRBV30	AWSPGPGQNTEAF
TRBV27	ASSFRGQGLLAF
TRBV28	ASSLLEPQH
TRBV24-1	ATSDFGGTGYNEQF
TRBV7-2	ASSEGGEQY
TRBV2	ASSEDGSIASIPETQY
TRBV6-5	ASRPGNRALAAF
TRBV7-9	ASSQPDSGGRTYNEQF
TRBV6-6	ASSVRVTGANVLT
TRBV4-3	ASSQGPGRTYEQY
TRBV29-1	SVRLAGRADTQY
TRBV19	ASSIPILGNEQF
TRBV11-2	ASSSTWGARDTEAF
TRBV7-8	ASSFPMETQY
TRBV24-1	ATSGKGGSYEQY
TRBV28	ASSPPGQGAYEQY
TRBV6-6	ASTLQGSGNTIY
TRBV7-9	ATRGDNNEQF
TRBV7-9	ASSPGTRPHEQY
TRBV7-9	ASSLVLAGGTDTQY
TRBV18	ASSPPLSLAGGNTQY
TRBV12-3/TRBV12-4	ASSLYGGAAYNEQF
TRBV14	ASSQRTGHTEAF
TRBV11-2	ASSLSSRISGNTIY
TRBV7-2	ASSSSGLAGGLEQF
TRBV4-3	ASSQRFREAKNIQY
TRBV10-1	ASKKRDRETGKNSNTEAF
TRBV20-1	SAGGPSSYNEQF
TRBV6-5	ASSPYVGELF
TRBV7-9	ASSPTGTGRGVNTEAF